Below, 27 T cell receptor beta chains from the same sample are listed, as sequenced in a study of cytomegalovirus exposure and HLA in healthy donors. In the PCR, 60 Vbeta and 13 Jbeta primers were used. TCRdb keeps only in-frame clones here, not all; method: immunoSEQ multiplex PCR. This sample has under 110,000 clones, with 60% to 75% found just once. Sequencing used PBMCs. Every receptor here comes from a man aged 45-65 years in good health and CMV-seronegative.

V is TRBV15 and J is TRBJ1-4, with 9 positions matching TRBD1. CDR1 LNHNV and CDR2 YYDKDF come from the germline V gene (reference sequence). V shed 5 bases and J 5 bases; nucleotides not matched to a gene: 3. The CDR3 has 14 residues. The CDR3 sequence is CATSRDRVNEKLFF. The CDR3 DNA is TGTGCCACCAGCCGGGACAGGGTAAATGAAAAACTGTTTTTT.

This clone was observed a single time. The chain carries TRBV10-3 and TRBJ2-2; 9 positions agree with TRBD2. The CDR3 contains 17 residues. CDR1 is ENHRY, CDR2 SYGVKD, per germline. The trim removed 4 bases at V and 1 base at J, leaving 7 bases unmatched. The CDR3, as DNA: TGTGCCATCAGTGTTGGGCTAGCGGGGCAGAACACCGGGGAGCTGTTTTTT. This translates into CAISVGLAGQNTGELFF.

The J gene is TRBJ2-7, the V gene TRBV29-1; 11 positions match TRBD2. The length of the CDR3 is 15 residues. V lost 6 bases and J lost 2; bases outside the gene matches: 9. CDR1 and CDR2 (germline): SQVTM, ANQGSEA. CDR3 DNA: TGCAGCGTCGAATCGGTAGCGGGAGGGACCTACGAGCAGTACTTC. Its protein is CSVESVAGGTYEQYF.

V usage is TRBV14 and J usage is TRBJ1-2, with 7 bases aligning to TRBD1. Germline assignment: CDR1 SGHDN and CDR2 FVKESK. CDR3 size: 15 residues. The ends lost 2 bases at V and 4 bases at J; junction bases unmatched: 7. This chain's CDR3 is CASSQLPTGSYGYTF. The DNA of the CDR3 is TGTGCCAGCAGCCAATTACCGACAGGGTCCTATGGCTACACCTTC.

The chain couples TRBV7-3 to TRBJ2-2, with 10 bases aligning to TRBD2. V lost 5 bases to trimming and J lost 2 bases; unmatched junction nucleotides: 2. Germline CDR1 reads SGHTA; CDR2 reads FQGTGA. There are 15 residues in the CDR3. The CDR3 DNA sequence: TGTGCCAGCAGCCCTAGCGGGGGAAACACCGGGGAGCTGTTTTTT. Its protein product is CASSPSGGNTGELFF.

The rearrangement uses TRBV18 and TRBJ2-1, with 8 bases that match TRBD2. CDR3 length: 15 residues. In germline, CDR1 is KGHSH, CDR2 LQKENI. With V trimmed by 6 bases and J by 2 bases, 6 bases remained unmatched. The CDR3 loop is CASSPKAGAYNEQFF. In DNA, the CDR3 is TGTGCCAGCTCTCCTAAAGCGGGAGCCTACAATGAGCAGTTCTTC.

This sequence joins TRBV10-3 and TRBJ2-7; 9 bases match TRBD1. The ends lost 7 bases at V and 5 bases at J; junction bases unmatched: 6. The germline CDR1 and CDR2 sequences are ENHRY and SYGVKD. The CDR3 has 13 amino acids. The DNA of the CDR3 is TGTGCCATCACCAGACAGGGGGGCGACGAGCAGTACTTC. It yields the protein CAITRQGGDEQYF.

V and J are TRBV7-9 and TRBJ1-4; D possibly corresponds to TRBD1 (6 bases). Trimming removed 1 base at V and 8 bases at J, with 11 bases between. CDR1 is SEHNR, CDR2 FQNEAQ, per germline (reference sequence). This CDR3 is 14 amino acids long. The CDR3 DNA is TGTGCCAGCAGCTTAGACAGGGAGCGGGAAAAACTGTTTTTT. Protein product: CASSLDREREKLFF.

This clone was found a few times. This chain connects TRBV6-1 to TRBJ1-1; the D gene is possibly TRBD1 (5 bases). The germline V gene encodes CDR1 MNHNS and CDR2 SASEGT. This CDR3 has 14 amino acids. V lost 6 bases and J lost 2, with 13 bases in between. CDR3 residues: CASRGDGLNTEAFF. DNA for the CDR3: TGTGCCAGCAGGGGGGACGGACTAAACACTGAAGCTTTCTTT.

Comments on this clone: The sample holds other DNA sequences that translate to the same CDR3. The CDR3 loop is CASSTRQGGTEAFF. Written as DNA, the CDR3 is TGTGCCAGTAGTACTCGACAGGGAGGCACTGAAGCTTTCTTT. The genes are TRBV19 and TRBJ1-1, with TRBD1 matching 7 bases. Looked up from germline, CDR1 is LNHDA and CDR2 is SQIVND (reference sequence). The CDR3 covers 14 residues. V lost 4 bases, J lost 4 bases, and 6 bases stayed unmatched. The complete variable domain, with remaining parts taken from reference TRBV19 and TRBJ1-1, reads DGGITQSPKYLFRKEGQNVTLSCEQNLNHDAMYWYRQDPGQGLRLIYYSQIVNDFQKGDIAEGYSVSREKKESFPLTVTSAQKNPTAFYLCASSTRQGGTEAFFGQGTRLTVV.

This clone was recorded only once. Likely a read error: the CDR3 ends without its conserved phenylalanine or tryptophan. CDR3 sequence (DNA): TGCAGCGCCGGCAGGGGGCACGGCTACACCCTC. Translated, it gives CSAGRGHGYTL. The chain carries TRBV20-1 and TRBJ1-2; TRBD1 matches at 8 bases. This CDR3 is built from 11 residues. Germline assignment: CDR1 DFQATT and CDR2 SNEGSKA (reference sequence).

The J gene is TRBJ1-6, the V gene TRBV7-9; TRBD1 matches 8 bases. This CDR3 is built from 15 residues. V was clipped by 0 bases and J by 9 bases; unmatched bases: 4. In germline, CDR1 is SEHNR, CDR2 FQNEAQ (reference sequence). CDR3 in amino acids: CASSLAQGAGSPLHF. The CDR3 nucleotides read TGTGCCAGCAGCTTAGCCCAGGGGGCAGGTTCACCCCTCCACTTT.

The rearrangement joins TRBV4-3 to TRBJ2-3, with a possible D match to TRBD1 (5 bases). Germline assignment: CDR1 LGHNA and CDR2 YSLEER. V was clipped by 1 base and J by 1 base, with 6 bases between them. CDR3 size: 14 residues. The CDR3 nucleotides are TGCGCCAGCAGCCAAGGCAGGGGCACAGATACGCAGTATTTT. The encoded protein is CASSQGRGTDTQYF.

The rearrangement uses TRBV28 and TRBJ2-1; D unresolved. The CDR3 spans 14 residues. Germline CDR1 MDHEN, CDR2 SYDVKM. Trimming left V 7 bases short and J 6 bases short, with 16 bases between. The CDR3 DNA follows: TGTGCCAGCAATTCTCGTGCAGGCCTCAATGAGCAGTTCTTC. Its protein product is CASNSRAGLNEQFF.

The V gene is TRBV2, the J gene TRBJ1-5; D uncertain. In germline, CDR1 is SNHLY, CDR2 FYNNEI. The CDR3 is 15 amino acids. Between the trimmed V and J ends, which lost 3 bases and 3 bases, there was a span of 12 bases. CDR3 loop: CASSEEQQPNQPQHF. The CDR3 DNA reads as TGTGCCAGCAGTGAGGAACAGCAGCCCAATCAGCCCCAGCATTTT.

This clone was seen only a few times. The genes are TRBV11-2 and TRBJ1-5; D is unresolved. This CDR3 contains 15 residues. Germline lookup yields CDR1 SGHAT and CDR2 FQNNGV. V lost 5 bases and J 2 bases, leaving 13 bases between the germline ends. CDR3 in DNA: TGTGCCAGCAGCCCAGCAACAGTGGGCAATCAGCCCCAGCATTTT. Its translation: CASSPATVGNQPQHF.

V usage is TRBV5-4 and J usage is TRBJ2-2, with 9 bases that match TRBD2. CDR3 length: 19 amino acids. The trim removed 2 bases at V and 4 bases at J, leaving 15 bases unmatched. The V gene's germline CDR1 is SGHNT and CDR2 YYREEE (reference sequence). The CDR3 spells CASSFGLSGSGSGTGELFF. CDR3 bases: TGTGCCAGCAGCTTTGGTCTTAGCGGGAGCGGGTCTGGCACCGGGGAGCTGTTTTTT.

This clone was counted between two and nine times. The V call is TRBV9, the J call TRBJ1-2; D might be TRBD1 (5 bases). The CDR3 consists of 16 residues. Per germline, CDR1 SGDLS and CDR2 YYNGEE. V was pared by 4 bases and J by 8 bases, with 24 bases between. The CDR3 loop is CASSPTASVGLGGYTF. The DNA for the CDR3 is TGTGCCAGCAGCCCAACAGCTTCGGTGGGGCTGGGAGGCTACACCTTC.

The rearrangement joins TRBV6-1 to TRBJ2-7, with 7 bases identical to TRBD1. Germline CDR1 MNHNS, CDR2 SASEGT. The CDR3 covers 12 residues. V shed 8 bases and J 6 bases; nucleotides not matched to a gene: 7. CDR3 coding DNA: TGTGCCAGCGGGCCAGGGGGTGCCGAGCAGTACTTC. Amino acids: CASGPGGAEQYF.

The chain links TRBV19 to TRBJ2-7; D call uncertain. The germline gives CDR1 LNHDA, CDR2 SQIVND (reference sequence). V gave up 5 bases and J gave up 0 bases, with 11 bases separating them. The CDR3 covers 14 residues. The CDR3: CASSQDWSSYEQYF. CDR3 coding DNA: TGTGCCAGTAGTCAAGACTGGAGCTCCTACGAGCAGTACTTC.

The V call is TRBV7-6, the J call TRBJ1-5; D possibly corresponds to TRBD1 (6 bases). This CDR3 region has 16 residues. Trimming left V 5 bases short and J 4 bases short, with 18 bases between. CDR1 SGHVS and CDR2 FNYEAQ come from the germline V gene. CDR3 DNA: TGTGCCAGCAGCCCCCAAGCGGGGGCCGGAAATCAGCCCCAGCATTTT. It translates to CASSPQAGAGNQPQHF.

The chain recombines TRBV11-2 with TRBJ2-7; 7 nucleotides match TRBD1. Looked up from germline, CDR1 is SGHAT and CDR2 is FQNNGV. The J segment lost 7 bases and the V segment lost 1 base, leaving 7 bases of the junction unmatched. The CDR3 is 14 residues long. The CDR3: CASSLGRGLREQYF. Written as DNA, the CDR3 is TGTGCCAGCAGCTTAGGAAGGGGGCTAAGGGAGCAGTACTTC.

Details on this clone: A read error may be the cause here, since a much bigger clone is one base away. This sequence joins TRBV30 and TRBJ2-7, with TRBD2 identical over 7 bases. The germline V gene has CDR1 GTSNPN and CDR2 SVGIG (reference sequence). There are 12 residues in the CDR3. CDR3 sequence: CVAMGGAYEQYF. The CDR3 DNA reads TGTGTCGCGATGGGGGGGGCCTACGAGCAGTACTTC.

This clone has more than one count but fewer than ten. For the CDR3, the DNA is TGTGCCGGGGGGACAGCAGAGGAGACCCAGTACTTC. Its translation is CAGGTAEETQYF. J is TRBJ2-5 and V is TRBV2; possible D gene TRBD1, 7 bases. This CDR3 has 12 amino acids. Germline CDR1 and CDR2: SNHLY and FYNNEI. Trimming left V 11 bases short and J 5 bases short, with 15 bases between.

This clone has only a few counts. CDR3 nucleotides: TGTGCCACCAGCACCCCGGGAGGTTTGAACACTGAAGCTTTCTTT. Amino acids: CATSTPGGLNTEAFF. V is TRBV15 and J is TRBJ1-1; D unclear. This CDR3 has 15 amino acids. V lost 4 bases, J lost 0 bases, and 12 bases lay in between. Germline-derived CDR1 and CDR2 are LNHNV and YYDKDF (reference sequence).

The CDR3 reads CASSSGTARRLGYTF. The CDR3 region has the DNA TGTGCCAGCAGCTCGGGGACAGCCCGCAGATTGGGCTACACCTTC. The chain recombines TRBV5-4 with TRBJ1-2, with 7 nucleotides matching TRBD1. V trimming: 3 bases; J trimming: 8 bases; junction bases outside the gene matches: 13. Germline V gene data show CDR1 as SGHNT and CDR2 as YYREEE (reference sequence). This CDR3 has 15 amino acids.

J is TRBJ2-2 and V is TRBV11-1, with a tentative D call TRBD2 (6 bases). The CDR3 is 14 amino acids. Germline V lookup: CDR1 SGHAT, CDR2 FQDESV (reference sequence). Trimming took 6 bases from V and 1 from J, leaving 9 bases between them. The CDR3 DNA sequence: TGTGCCAGCAGGGGTAGCGGGAACACCGGGGAGCTGTTTTTT. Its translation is CASRGSGNTGELFF.